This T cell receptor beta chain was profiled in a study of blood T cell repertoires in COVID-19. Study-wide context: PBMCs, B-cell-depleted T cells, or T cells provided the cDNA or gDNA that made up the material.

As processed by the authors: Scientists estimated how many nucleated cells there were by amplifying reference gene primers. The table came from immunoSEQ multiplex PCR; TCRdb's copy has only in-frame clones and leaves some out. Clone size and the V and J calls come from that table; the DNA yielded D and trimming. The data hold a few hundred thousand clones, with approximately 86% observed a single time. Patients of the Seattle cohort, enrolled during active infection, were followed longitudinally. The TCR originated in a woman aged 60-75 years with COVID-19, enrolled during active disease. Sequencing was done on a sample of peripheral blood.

In nucleotides, the CDR3 is TGTGCCACCAGTGATTTCCGTCAGGGTAGGGAGCAGTACTTC. It encodes CATSDFRQGREQYF. The V and J genes are TRBV24-1 and TRBJ2-7, with D possibly being TRBD1 (5 bases). The CDR3 has 14 amino acids. V lost 1 base to trimming and J lost 7 bases, with 13 bases between them. The V gene's germline CDR1 is KGHDR and CDR2 SFDVKD.